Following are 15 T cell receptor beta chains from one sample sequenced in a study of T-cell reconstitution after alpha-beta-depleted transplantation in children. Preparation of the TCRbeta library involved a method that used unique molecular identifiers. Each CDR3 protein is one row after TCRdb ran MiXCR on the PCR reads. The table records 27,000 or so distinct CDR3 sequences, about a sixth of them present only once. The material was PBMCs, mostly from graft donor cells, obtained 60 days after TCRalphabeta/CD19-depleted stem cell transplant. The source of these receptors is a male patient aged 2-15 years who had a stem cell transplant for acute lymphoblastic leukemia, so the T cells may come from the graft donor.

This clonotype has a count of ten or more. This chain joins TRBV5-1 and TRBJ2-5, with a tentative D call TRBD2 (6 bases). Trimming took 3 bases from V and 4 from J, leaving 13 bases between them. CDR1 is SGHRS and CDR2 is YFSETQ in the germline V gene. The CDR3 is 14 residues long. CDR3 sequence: CASSSNLGGETQYF. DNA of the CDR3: TGCGCCAGCAGCTCCAATCTGGGGGGAGAGACCCAGTACTTC.

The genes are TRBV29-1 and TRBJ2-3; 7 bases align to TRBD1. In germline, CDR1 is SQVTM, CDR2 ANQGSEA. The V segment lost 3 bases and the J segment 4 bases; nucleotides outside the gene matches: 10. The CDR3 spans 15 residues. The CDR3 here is CSVETVSQGPDTQYF. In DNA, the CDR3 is TGCAGCGTTGAGACGGTTTCACAGGGGCCAGATACGCAGTATTTT.

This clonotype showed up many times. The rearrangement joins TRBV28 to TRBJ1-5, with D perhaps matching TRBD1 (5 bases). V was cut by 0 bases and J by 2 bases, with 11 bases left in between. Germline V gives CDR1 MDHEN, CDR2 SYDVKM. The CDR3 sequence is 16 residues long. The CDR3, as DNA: TGTGCCAGCAGTTTATGGGGGACCCAGGGCAATCAGCCCCAGCATTTT. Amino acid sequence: CASSLWGTQGNQPQHF.

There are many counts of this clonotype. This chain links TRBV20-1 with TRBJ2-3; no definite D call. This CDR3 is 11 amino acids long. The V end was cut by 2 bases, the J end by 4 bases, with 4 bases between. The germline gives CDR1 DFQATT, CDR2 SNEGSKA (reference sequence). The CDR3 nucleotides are TGCAGTGCTAGACTAGCAGATACGCAGTATTTT. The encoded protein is CSARLADTQYF.

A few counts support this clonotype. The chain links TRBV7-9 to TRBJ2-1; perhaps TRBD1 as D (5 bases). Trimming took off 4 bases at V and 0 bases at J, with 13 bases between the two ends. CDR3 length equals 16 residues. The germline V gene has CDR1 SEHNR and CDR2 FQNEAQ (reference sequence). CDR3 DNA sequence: TGTGCCAGCAGCTCATATATGGGGCCCTCCTACAATGAGCAGTTCTTC. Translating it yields CASSSYMGPSYNEQFF.

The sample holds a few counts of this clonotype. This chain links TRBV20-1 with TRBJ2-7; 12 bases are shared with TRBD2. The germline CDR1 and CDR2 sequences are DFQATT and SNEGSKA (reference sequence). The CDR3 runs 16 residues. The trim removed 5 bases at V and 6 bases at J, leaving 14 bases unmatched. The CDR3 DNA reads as TGCAGTGCTGTGGGGGGACTAGCGGGTCCCAGGGGCGAGCAGTACTTC. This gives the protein CSAVGGLAGPRGEQYF.

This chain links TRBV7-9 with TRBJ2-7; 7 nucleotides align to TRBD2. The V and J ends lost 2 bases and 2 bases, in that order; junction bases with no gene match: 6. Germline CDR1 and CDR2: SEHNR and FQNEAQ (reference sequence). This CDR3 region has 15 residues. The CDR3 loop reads CASSLTAGVPYEQYF. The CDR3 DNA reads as TGTGCCAGCAGCTTAACGGCGGGAGTCCCCTACGAGCAGTACTTC.

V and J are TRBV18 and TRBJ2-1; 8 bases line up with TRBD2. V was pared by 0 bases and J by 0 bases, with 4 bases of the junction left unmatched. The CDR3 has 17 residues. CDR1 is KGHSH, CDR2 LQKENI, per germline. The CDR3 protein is CASSPPLAGSSYNEQFF. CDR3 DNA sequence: TGTGCCAGCTCACCACCGCTAGCGGGCAGCTCCTACAATGAGCAGTTCTTC.

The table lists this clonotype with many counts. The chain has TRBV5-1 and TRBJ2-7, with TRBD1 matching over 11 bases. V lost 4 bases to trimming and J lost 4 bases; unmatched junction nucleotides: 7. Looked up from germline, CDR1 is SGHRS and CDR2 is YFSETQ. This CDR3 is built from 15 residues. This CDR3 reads CASSPGTGGGYEQYF. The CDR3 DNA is TGCGCCAGCAGCCCCGGGACAGGGGGAGGATACGAGCAGTACTTC.

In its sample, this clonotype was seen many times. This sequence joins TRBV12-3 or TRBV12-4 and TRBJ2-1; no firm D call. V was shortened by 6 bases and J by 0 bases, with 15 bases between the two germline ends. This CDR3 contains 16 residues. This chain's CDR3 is CASSPWSDGSYNEQFF. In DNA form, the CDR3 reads TGTGCCAGCAGCCCCTGGAGCGACGGCTCCTACAATGAGCAGTTCTTC.

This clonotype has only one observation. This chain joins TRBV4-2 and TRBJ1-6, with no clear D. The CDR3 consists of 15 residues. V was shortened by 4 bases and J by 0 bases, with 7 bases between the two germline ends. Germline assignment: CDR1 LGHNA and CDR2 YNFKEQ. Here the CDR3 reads CASSPSSSYNSPLHF. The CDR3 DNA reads TGTGCCAGCAGCCCCTCGAGCTCCTATAATTCACCCCTCCACTTT.

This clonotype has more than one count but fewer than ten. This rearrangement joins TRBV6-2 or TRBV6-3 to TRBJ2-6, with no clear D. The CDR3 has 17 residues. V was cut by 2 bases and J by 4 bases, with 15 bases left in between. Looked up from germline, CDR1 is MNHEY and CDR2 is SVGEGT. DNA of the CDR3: TGTGCCAGCAGTTACGTCCCCCCCATGACAGGGGCCAACGTCCTGACTTTC. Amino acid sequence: CASSYVPPMTGANVLTF.

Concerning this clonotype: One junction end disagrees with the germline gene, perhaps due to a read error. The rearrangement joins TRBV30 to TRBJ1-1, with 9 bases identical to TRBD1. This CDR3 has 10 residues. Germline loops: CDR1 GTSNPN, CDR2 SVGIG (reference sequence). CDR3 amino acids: CAWIGTGTSF. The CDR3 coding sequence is TGTGCCTGGATAGGGACAGGGACGTCTTTT.

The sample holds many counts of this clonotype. The CDR3 DNA follows: TGCAGCGTTGGCCAGGCAAACCGGGTTGGAGATACGCAGTATTTT. Translating it yields CSVGQANRVGDTQYF. This chain links TRBV29-1 with TRBJ2-3; D is uncertain. Germline CDR1 and CDR2: SQVTM and ANQGSEA. CDR3 size: 15 residues. V lost 4 bases to trimming and J lost 5 bases, with 19 bases between them.

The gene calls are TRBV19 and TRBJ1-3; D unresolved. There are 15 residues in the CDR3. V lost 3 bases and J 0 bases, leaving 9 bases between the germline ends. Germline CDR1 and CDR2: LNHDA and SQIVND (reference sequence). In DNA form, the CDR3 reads TGTGCCAGTAGTATTATTTCGAGCTCTGGAAACACCATATATTTT. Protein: CASSIISSSGNTIYF.